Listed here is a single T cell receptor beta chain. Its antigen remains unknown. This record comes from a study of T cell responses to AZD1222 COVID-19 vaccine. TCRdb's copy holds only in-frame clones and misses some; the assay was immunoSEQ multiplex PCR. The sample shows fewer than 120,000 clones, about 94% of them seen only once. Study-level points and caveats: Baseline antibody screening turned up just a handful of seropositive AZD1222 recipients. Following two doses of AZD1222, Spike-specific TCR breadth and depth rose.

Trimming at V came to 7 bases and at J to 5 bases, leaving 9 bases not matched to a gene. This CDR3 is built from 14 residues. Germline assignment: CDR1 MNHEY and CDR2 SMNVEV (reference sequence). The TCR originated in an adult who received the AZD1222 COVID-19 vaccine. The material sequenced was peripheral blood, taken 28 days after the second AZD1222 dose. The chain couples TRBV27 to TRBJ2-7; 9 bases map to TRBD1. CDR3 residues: CASKAGQGYHEQYF. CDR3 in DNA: TGTGCCAGCAAGGCGGGACAGGGTTACCACGAGCAGTACTTC.